The 27 T cell receptor beta chains below were found in one sample sequenced in a study of blood T cell repertoires in COVID-19. Generated by immunoSEQ multiplex PCR, the TCRdb table keeps only in-frame clones and is missing some. The top ten hold around 3.3% of the sample, which has fewer than 150,000 clones, about 85% seen once. Sequenced material: peripheral blood. Receptors originate from a man between 35 and 55 years old with acute or convalescent COVID-19.

This clone was counted once. This chain joins TRBV6-2 or TRBV6-3 and TRBJ1-2; D is perhaps TRBD1 (6 bases). CDR3 length: 15 residues. Trimming stripped 4 bases from V and 2 bases from J, with 14 bases between. Looked up from germline, CDR1 is MNHEY and CDR2 is SVGEGT. The CDR3 is CASSSTGTPNYGYTF. The DNA of the CDR3 is TGTGCCAGCAGTTCCACCGGGACACCGAACTATGGCTACACCTTC.

The gene calls are TRBV5-6 and TRBJ1-3; unclear D gene. Per the germline V gene, CDR1 is SGHDT and CDR2 is YYEEEE. With 0 bases removed from V and 0 bases from J, the gap between germline ends came to 7 bases. This CDR3 contains 15 residues. The CDR3 DNA is TGTGCCAGCAGCTTGGGACTGATCTCTGGAAACACCATATATTTT. Its protein is CASSLGLISGNTIYF.

The chain has TRBV7-2 and TRBJ1-2, with D possibly TRBD1 on 5 matching bases. Germline V CDR1 and CDR2: SGHTA, FQGNSA. V lost 1 base to trimming and J lost 4 bases, with 16 bases between them. The CDR3 runs to 16 residues. Here the CDR3 reads CASSLGASGGGYGYTF. The DNA for the CDR3 is TGTGCCAGCAGCTTAGGGGCTTCGGGGGGTGGCTATGGCTACACCTTC.

This clone was recorded a few times. J is TRBJ2-1 and V is TRBV13, with D possibly matching TRBD1 (5 bases). The CDR3 is made up of 13 amino acids. CDR1 PRHDT and CDR2 FYEKMQ come from the germline V gene (reference sequence). Trimming shortened V by 5 bases and J by 6 bases, and 11 bases separated the two germline ends. The CDR3 bases are TGTGCCAGCAGCCAGGGATTCGGCAATGAGCAGTTCTTC. Encoded protein: CASSQGFGNEQFF.

The chain links TRBV6-5 to TRBJ1-5, with a weak D call TRBD1 (6 bases). The V gene's germline CDR1 is MNHEY and CDR2 SVGAGI. This CDR3 contains 13 residues. V gave up 6 bases and J gave up 11 bases, with 17 bases separating them. CDR3 bases: TGTGCCAGCAGAATAACAGGGAACGGGGCCCAGCATTTT. Its translation is CASRITGNGAQHF.

The V call is TRBV19, the J call TRBJ1-2, with D maybe TRBD1 (6 bases). V lost 9 bases, J lost 3 bases, and 26 bases lay in between. CDR1 and CDR2 (germline): LNHDA, SQIVND (reference sequence). CDR3 size: 17 residues. CDR3 coding DNA: TGTGCCAGCAATAAAAGGGGGATACGGAAGGAATACTATGGCTACACCTTC. As protein: CASNKRGIRKEYYGYTF.

The chain is built from TRBV14 and TRBJ1-2; TRBD1 matches 8 bases. After removal of 4 bases from V and 1 base from J, the junction contained 11 bases not matched to a gene. Germline CDR1 SGHDN, CDR2 FVKESK. The CDR3 has 17 residues. The CDR3 bases are TGTGCCAGCAGCCCTTCGACAGGGGCATTAAATAACTATGGCTACACCTTC. Translation gives CASSPSTGALNNYGYTF.

The V gene is TRBV15, the J gene TRBJ2-2; 8 nucleotides match TRBD1. V dropped 1 base and J dropped 4; count of bases not matched to a gene: 5. The CDR3 is made up of 16 amino acids. The germline CDR1 and CDR2 sequences are LNHNV and YYDKDF (reference sequence). The CDR3: CATSRGRTGSTGELFF. CDR3 nucleotide sequence: TGTGCCACCAGCAGAGGACGGACAGGGAGCACCGGGGAGCTGTTTTTT.

This clone was counted a few times. The chain links TRBV12-5 to TRBJ2-2, with D possibly matching TRBD1 (6 bases). The ends were cut back, 0 bases at V and 7 bases at J, with 15 bases in the middle. Germline V lookup: CDR1 LGHNT, CDR2 FRNRAP. CDR3 size: 16 residues. The CDR3 coding sequence is TGTGCTAGTGGTTTGGTACTGGCAGGGGTTGGCGGGGAGCTGTTTTTT. It codes for CASGLVLAGVGGELFF.

This chain joins TRBV24-1 and TRBJ2-3; 10 bases align to TRBD1. The CDR3 extends over 15 amino acids. Germline-derived CDR1 and CDR2 are KGHDR and SFDVKD. The V and J ends lost 5 bases and 2 bases, in that order; junction bases with no gene match: 3. The CDR3 bases are TGTGCCACCAGTGTGGGGACAGGGGTCACAGATACGCAGTATTTT. Translation: CATSVGTGVTDTQYF.

The chain couples TRBV6-5 to TRBJ1-5, with D hard to call. Trimming took 0 bases from V and 5 from J, leaving 8 bases between them. This CDR3 region has 14 residues. CDR1 and CDR2 from the germline V gene are MNHEY and SVGAGI. This CDR3 is CASSYSGRDQPQHF. The CDR3 region has the DNA TGTGCCAGCAGTTACTCGGGGAGGGATCAGCCCCAGCATTTT.

The chain has TRBV18 and TRBJ2-3, with 7 bases that match TRBD1. The CDR3 is made up of 14 amino acids. With V trimmed by 5 bases and J by 0 bases, 2 bases remained unmatched. Germline lookup yields CDR1 KGHSH and CDR2 LQKENI. CDR3 bases: TGTGCCAGCTCAGGGGACAGTAGCACAGATACGCAGTATTTT. It yields the protein CASSGDSSTDTQYF.

This chain links TRBV4-1 with TRBJ1-5; 9 bases map to TRBD1. This CDR3 has 17 residues. Germline V gene sequence: CDR1 MGHRA, CDR2 YSYEKL. Losses at the gene ends were 0 bases for V and 2 bases for J; bases not matched to a gene: 5. CDR3 nucleotides: TGCGCCAGCAGCCAAGATGAGACAGGGGGAGGCAATCAGCCCCAGCATTTT. Its protein is CASSQDETGGGNQPQHF.

The rearrangement uses TRBV30 and TRBJ1-6; TRBD1 matches at 8 bases. Per the germline V gene, CDR1 is GTSNPN and CDR2 is SVGIG (reference sequence). The CDR3 loop spans 15 amino acids. Trimming cost V 3 bases and J 7 bases; bases outside gene matches: 8. This CDR3 is CAWSDLGQGNSPLHF. CDR3 nucleotide sequence: TGTGCCTGGAGCGACCTCGGACAGGGAAATTCACCCCTCCACTTT.

The rearrangement links TRBV9 to TRBJ1-6; a possible D gene is TRBD1 (6 bases). Germline CDR1 SGDLS, CDR2 YYNGEE. Between the trimmed V and J ends, which lost 0 bases and 7 bases, there was a span of 14 bases. This CDR3 has 16 amino acids. CDR3 region: CASSVASVQGNSPLHF. DNA for the CDR3: TGTGCCAGCAGCGTAGCGTCTGTACAGGGAAATTCACCCCTCCACTTT.

CDR3 in amino acids: CASSLSSVPETQYF. CDR3 bases: TGTGCCAGCAGCTTAAGTAGCGTGCCGGAGACCCAGTACTTC. The J gene is TRBJ2-5, the V gene TRBV7-9, with TRBD2 as a possible D gene (5 bases). Germline assignment: CDR1 SEHNR and CDR2 FQNEAQ (reference sequence). The CDR3 spans 14 residues. V lost 2 bases to trimming and J lost 5 bases, with 12 bases between them.

The V gene is TRBV6-5, the J gene TRBJ2-3, with 12 bases that match TRBD2. J lost 6 bases, V lost 11 bases, and 9 bases had no gene match. The germline V gene encodes CDR1 MNHEY and CDR2 SVGAGI. This CDR3 is built from 14 residues. The CDR3: CAVSTSGGSDTQYF. As DNA, the CDR3 is TGTGCCGTATCGACTAGCGGGGGATCCGATACGCAGTATTTT.

The rearrangement uses TRBV4-1 and TRBJ2-3; the match to TRBD1 covers 11 bases. V shed 2 bases, J shed 8 bases, and the junction held 12 bases outside the gene matches. Germline V lookup: CDR1 MGHRA, CDR2 YSYEKL. The CDR3 is 17 residues long. The CDR3 region has the DNA TGCGCCAGCAGCCAAAGCTTAGGGGACAGGGGGAGTAGTACGCAGTATTTT. It is translated as CASSQSLGDRGSSTQYF.

The CDR3 DNA follows: TGTGCCTGGAGCGAGACAGGGGGCAAGGGAGATACGCAGTATTTT. This encodes CAWSETGGKGDTQYF. The rearrangement uses TRBV30 and TRBJ2-3; the match to TRBD1 covers 10 bases. V was clipped by 3 bases and J by 5 bases; unmatched bases: 8. The CDR3 covers 15 residues. Germline CDR1 and CDR2: GTSNPN and SVGIG (reference sequence).

V is TRBV3-1 (or the pseudogene TRBV3-2) and J is TRBJ1-3; 8 nucleotides agree with TRBD1. Germline assignment: CDR1 LGHDT and CDR2 YNNKEL (reference sequence). V was clipped by 2 bases and J by 4 bases; unmatched bases: 7. CDR3 length equals 16 residues. This CDR3 is CASSQPQGARGNTIYF. The CDR3 coding sequence is TGTGCCAGCAGCCAACCTCAGGGGGCGCGAGGAAACACCATATATTTT.

The chain couples TRBV4-1 to TRBJ1-3, with D tentatively TRBD1 (6 bases). Looked up from germline, CDR1 is MGHRA and CDR2 is YSYEKL. V was clipped by 0 bases and J by 0 bases, with 12 bases between them. The CDR3 sequence is 17 residues long. CDR3: CASSQDSWTDSGNTIYF. DNA for the CDR3: TGCGCCAGCAGCCAAGATTCTTGGACAGACTCTGGAAACACCATATATTTT.

The chain joins TRBV2 to TRBJ1-1; the D gene is possibly TRBD1 (5 bases). Germline V gives CDR1 SNHLY, CDR2 FYNNEI. V was trimmed by 8 bases and J by 7 bases, leaving 11 bases between them. The CDR3 has 11 residues. CDR3 coding DNA: TGTGCCAGCCGCAAGCAGGGTGAAGCTTTCTTT. It translates to CASRKQGEAFF.

CDR3 coding DNA: TGTGCCAGTAGTTCCGGGGACAAAAACATTCAGTACTTC. This gives the protein CASSSGDKNIQYF. The chain employs TRBV19 and TRBJ2-4; D perhaps matches TRBD2 (5 bases). The germline gives CDR1 LNHDA, CDR2 SQIVND (reference sequence). CDR3 length: 13 amino acids. V was clipped by 5 bases and J by 3 bases, with 8 bases between them. Looking up the rest from reference TRBV19 and TRBJ2-4 gives the full variable domain: DGGITQSPKYLFRKEGQNVTLSCEQNLNHDAMYWYRQDPGQGLRLIYYSQIVNDFQKGDIAEGYSVSREKKESFPLTVTSAQKNPTAFYLCASSSGDKNIQYFGAGTRLSVL.

The V call is TRBV19, the J call TRBJ1-5, with 10 positions matching TRBD1. This CDR3 is 17 amino acids long. V dropped 4 bases and J dropped 2; count of bases not matched to a gene: 8. Germline V gene sequence: CDR1 LNHDA, CDR2 SQIVND (reference sequence). In DNA, the CDR3 is TGTGCCAGTAGTAAGCTTGTCGGGACAGGGGGCAATCAGCCCCAGCATTTT. Translating it yields CASSKLVGTGGNQPQHF.

This clone occurred once. The chain is built from TRBV18 and TRBJ2-1; no firm D call. Trimming stripped 0 bases from V and 8 bases from J, with 11 bases between. This CDR3 contains 14 residues. Germline V CDR1 and CDR2: KGHSH, LQKENI. CDR3 loop: CASSPPVALDEQFF. The CDR3 DNA sequence: TGTGCCAGCTCACCACCGGTGGCCTTGGATGAGCAGTTCTTC.

The rearrangement uses TRBV27 and TRBJ2-7, with TRBD1 matching over 7 bases. The germline V gene has CDR1 MNHEY and CDR2 SMNVEV (reference sequence). This CDR3 comprises 15 residues. V was pared by 6 bases and J by 5 bases, with 13 bases of the junction left unmatched. The CDR3 region is CASSYSTGSPNEQYF. The CDR3 region has the DNA TGTGCCAGCAGCTATTCGACAGGGTCCCCCAACGAGCAGTACTTC.

This rearrangement joins TRBV19 to TRBJ1-2; 11 nucleotides agree with TRBD1. The CDR3 runs 14 residues. The germline V gene encodes CDR1 LNHDA and CDR2 SQIVND (reference sequence). J was trimmed by 5 bases and V by 5 bases; bases with no gene match: 4. The CDR3, as DNA: TGTGCCAGTAGTTACCGGGACAGGGGGTATGGCTACACCTTC. This encodes CASSYRDRGYGYTF. Supplemented by reference TRBV19 and TRBJ1-2, the full variable domain reads DGGITQSPKYLFRKEGQNVTLSCEQNLNHDAMYWYRQDPGQGLRLIYYSQIVNDFQKGDIAEGYSVSREKKESFPLTVTSAQKNPTAFYLCASSYRDRGYGYTFGSGTRLTVV.